This T cell receptor (beta chain) was recovered during a study of blood T cells in healthy people across ages. Study information: T cells yielded about one barcoded beta molecule per two cells through template switching. Regarding the study as a whole: The study could not conclusively compare naive and antigen-experienced cells, given its unsorted PBMCs.

Researchers isolated at least 6.5 million PBMCs per sample. About this clonotype: The antigen is unknown. A junction end diverges from the germline sequence, so it may reflect a read error.

The authors ran a second PCR of roughly 6 to 11 cycles using a sample-barcoded 5' primer and a J-beta primer mix. CDR3-containing paired-end reads numbering at least 2.5 million came from each sample. TCRdb reprocessed the 5' RACE reads with MiXCR, giving one entry per CDR3 protein. Altogether around 1,800,000 distinct CDR3 sequences are present, 30% to 40% being singletons, with the ten largest covering 20% to 25%. The CDR3 loop spans 16 amino acids. Germline V gives CDR1 SGHTA, CDR2 FQGNSA. The chain links TRBV7-2 to TRBJ1-2; 7 nucleotides match TRBD1. This receptor was identified in a human donor in good health. The sample consisted of blood. CDR3 bases: TGTGCCAGCGGCTTATGGCCCTCGGGGGACAGTTATGGCTACACCTTC. Translation: CASGLWPSGDSYGYTF. Variable domain in full (rest from reference TRBV7-2 and TRBJ1-2): GAGVSQSPSNKVTEKGKDVELRCDPISGHTALYWYRQSLGQGLEFLIYFQGNSAPDKSGLPSDRFSAERTGGSVSTLTIQRTQQEDSAVYLCASGLWPSGDSYGYTFGSGTRLTVV.